This T cell receptor (beta chain) was identified during a study of T cells after posttransplantation cyclophosphamide. Assay used: immunoSEQ multiplex PCR; TCRdb lists only in-frame clones, some missing. The data contain some 20,000 clones, 98% of them seen just once; the ten biggest clones take up roughly 0.17%. Concerning this clone itself: Its antigen is unidentified.

V shed 3 bases, J shed 4 bases, and the junction held 5 bases outside the gene matches. Per the germline V gene, CDR1 is SEHNR and CDR2 is FQNEAQ (reference sequence). The CDR3 is 15 residues long. Study outcomes and limitations: After PTCy, TRB diversity resembled that of CNI/methotrexate controls. Donor CD8+ memory clones often dominated recipient blood repertoires at later times. Tissue-infiltrating T cells from skin or gut overlapped little with blood T cells.

Cells defined as naive were viable CD3+CD4+ or CD3+CD8+ and CCR7+CD45RA+CD45RO-CD95-CD27+CD28+. The source material was naive CD4+ T cells sorted from PBMCs. The rearrangement links TRBV7-9 to TRBJ2-3; 9 positions agree with TRBD1. This TCR derives from a man in his forties in good health, CMV-negative, and a related stem cell transplant donor. CDR3 residues: CASSLGDRDSDTQYF. The CDR3 DNA is TGTGCCAGCAGCTTGGGGGACAGGGATTCAGATACGCAGTATTTT.